This T cell receptor beta chain was captured by sequencing in a study of shared clonotypes between healthy human individuals (dated by TCRdb to the early 2020s). A note on the overall study: Two women and a few men aged 18 to 49 years were included in the cohort. For each donor, CD4 naive and CD4 memory were each run on three plates, CD8 naive on two plates, and CD8 memory on one plate. The study deeply sequenced blood TCR repertoires of five healthy adults to estimate repertoire size and the extent of clonotype sharing between individuals. Libraries were prepared and TCR repertoires were sequenced by different laboratories using diverse techniques, in order to increase sequencing depth and limit assay-specific biases. Per donor, leukapheresis produced somewhere between about 0.94 and 9.5 billion PBMCs. The research as a whole found: When several donors were compared, the shared fraction of clonotypes was about 5% for naive CD4, 3% to 4% for naive CD8, 2% to 2.5% for memory CD4, and about 0.36% for memory CD8. Higher generation probabilities were observed for clonotypes shared by all four sorted-subset donors than for non-shared clonotypes. Based on pairwise subsampling, the degree of clonotype sharing among donors was expected to be affected by sequencing depth. Because the study included only a small number of donors, the genetic and exposure-history diversity represented was limited. Rarefaction of sorted-subset datasets indicated incomplete sequencing despite the large sequencing depth. Only blood was sampled, and tissue TCR repertoires likely differ from those in blood. Larger estimated clonotype richness was generally found for naive subsets than for memory subsets.

Reading the germline V gene gives CDR1 SGHTA and CDR2 FQGNSA. Compared with germline, V lacks 1 base and J lacks 6 bases; bases without a gene match: 7. Inclusive of the bounding cysteine and phenylalanine, the CDR3 is 16 residues long. Only CDR3 DNA remains: 48 bases, in frame from the first base. As concerns this clone: It lacks a known antigen. The sample holds no much larger clone one base away, and base qualities are not on file.

Using the deep immunoSEQ assay, TCR CDR3 regions were amplified from genomic DNA by multiplex PCR. Genomic DNA extracted from each cell subset was distributed evenly over all wells of several immunoSEQ 96-well plates, and each plate served as one replicate. For sorted subsets, 200 to 250 ng of genomic DNA, equivalent to roughly 30,000 T cell genomes, went into each replicate PCR. Purified libraries were quantified with a Qubit 3.0 fluorometer, sized on a Bioanalyzer 2100, and re-quantified with the KAPA Library Quantification kit. A separate single-read 150-cycle Illumina NextSeq 550 flow cell was used to sequence each immunoSEQ 96-well plate. The study's own analysis went as follows. Because the immunoSEQ output held only junctional sequences and lacked quality scores, the filtering could not match the filtering applied to full-length reads. To assign V/J genes and CDR3, sequences were annotated using PyIR, a Python wrapper for IgBLAST v1.9, with IMGT germline references. Any read was removed if the V/J assignment was weak (E-value above 1e-6), the CDR3 was missing, or the read contained stop codons, out-of-frame junctions, or ambiguous translated residues. V3J clonotypes were defined as sequences sharing the same inferred V gene, J gene, and CDR3 amino acid sequence. Percentage overlap between repertoires was computed as shared unique clonotypes divided by the size of the smaller repertoire. RTK rarefaction, the Chao1 estimator, and Recon v2.1 estimates of unobserved clonotypes were used to assess repertoire richness. Generation probabilities were computed with OLGA for all TCRbeta clonotypes obtained by the gDNA method from a handful of donors. TCRdb holds this immuneACCESS table with in-frame rearrangements only. Some clones are missing; in checked studies, unresolved V genes explain under half, and the rest has no known cause. Clone size and V and J calls were adopted from that table, with D and trimming inferred from the DNA. Here the sample has about 1,500,000 clones; around 95% occur a single time. The top ten constitute approximately 1.1% of the sample.

The donors were healthy, HIV-negative adults who had no recently reported acute infections or vaccinations. Every donor was a Caucasian adult residing in Nashville, Tennessee, USA. CD4+ T cells were enriched by magnetic negative selection, after which naive cells were positively selected on CD45RA and the negative fraction was taken as the memory subset. Blood was collected by leukapheresis, and PBMCs were isolated by Ficoll-Histopaque density gradient centrifugation and then cryopreserved in liquid nitrogen vapor phase. Purity and quantity of every magnetically sorted T cell population were checked by analytical flow cytometry. Each sorted fraction had its genomic DNA isolated and then quantified by UV absorbance on a Nanodrop 2000c.

This TCR was sampled from a man younger than 40 in good health. The chain was built from TRBV7-2 and TRBJ2-1; 9 middle bases align to TRBD2. The sequenced material came from naive CD4+ T cells sorted from blood. The meaning of the sample's cell subset or site label: CD45RA+ positively selected. The DNA is TGTGCCAGCAGCTTAGTGGCGGGAGGGCCAATCAATGAGCAGTTCTTC. It specifies CASSLVAGGPINEQFF.